The 12 T cell receptor beta chains given below trace back to one sample, sequenced in a study of blood T cell repertoires in COVID-19. Assay: immunoSEQ multiplex PCR; the TCRdb copy retains only in-frame clones and omits some. Among 100,000 to 150,000 clones listed, under 85% were seen once. The sequenced sample was peripheral blood. Source of these receptors: a man aged 35-49 years with active or convalescent COVID-19.

The chain links TRBV19 to TRBJ2-6; D may be TRBD1 (6 bases). The CDR3 is 15 residues long. The germline gives CDR1 LNHDA, CDR2 SQIVND (reference sequence). V was shortened by 7 bases and J by 3 bases, with 13 bases between the two germline ends. Here the CDR3 reads CASTDMGHGANVLTF. In DNA form, the CDR3 reads TGTGCCAGTACAGATATGGGACATGGGGCCAACGTCCTGACTTTC.

The genes are TRBV6-5 and TRBJ1-2; 7 bases are a match to TRBD1. V dropped 2 bases and J dropped 6; count of bases not matched to a gene: 9. The CDR3 consists of 15 residues. Per germline, CDR1 MNHEY and CDR2 SVGAGI. For the CDR3, the DNA is TGTGCCAGCAGTTACACGACCGGGACAGCAAATGGCTACACCTTC. Translated, it gives CASSYTTGTANGYTF.

The chain recombines TRBV6-5 with TRBJ2-7; TRBD1 is a possible D gene (6 bases). This CDR3 is 12 amino acids long. Germline-derived CDR1 and CDR2 are MNHEY and SVGAGI. V was pared by 2 bases and J by 4 bases, with 6 bases between. The CDR3 sequence is CASSYDRYEQYF. CDR3 bases: TGTGCCAGCAGTTACGACAGGTACGAGCAGTACTTC.

This rearrangement joins TRBV27 to TRBJ2-4; 8 nucleotides match TRBD2. CDR3 length: 14 amino acids. Trimming removed 6 bases from V and 10 bases from J; junction bases left unmatched: 11. Germline V gene data show CDR1 as MNHEY and CDR2 as SMNVEV (reference sequence). The CDR3 bases are TGTGCCAGCAGCTCCCCGGGAGGGAGCGCTATTCAGTACTTC. Protein: CASSSPGGSAIQYF.

This clone was recorded at least ten times. The chain couples TRBV19 to TRBJ2-3, with D unresolved. The germline V gene has CDR1 LNHDA and CDR2 SQIVND (reference sequence). The CDR3 runs to 14 residues. V lost 4 bases and J 0 bases, leaving 8 bases between the germline ends. The CDR3 is CASSSETSTDTQYF. The CDR3 bases are TGTGCCAGTAGTAGCGAAACTAGCACAGATACGCAGTATTTT.

The chain couples TRBV5-4 to TRBJ1-5; the D is unclear. Germline CDR1 is SGHNT and CDR2 is YYREEE (reference sequence). Trimming took off 4 bases at V and 7 bases at J, with 15 bases between the two ends. The CDR3 consists of 14 residues. The CDR3: CASSPNPKEQPQHF. Here the CDR3 DNA reads TGTGCCAGCAGCCCCAATCCCAAGGAGCAGCCCCAGCATTTT. The complete variable domain, with remaining parts taken from reference TRBV5-4 and TRBJ1-5, reads ETGVTQSPTHLIKTRGQQVTLRCSSQSGHNTVSWYQQALGQGPQFIFQYYREEENGRGNFPPRFSGLQFPNYSSELNVNALELDDSALYLCASSPNPKEQPQHFGDGTRLSIL.

The V gene is TRBV2, the J gene TRBJ1-6, with D perhaps matching TRBD1 (5 bases). The CDR3 extends over 13 amino acids. Per germline, CDR1 SNHLY and CDR2 FYNNEI. V lost 7 bases to trimming and J lost 5 bases, with 9 bases between them. The CDR3 DNA reads as TGTGCCAGCAAAGCAGGGAATAATTCACCCCTCCACTTT. Translation: CASKAGNNSPLHF.

This sequence joins TRBV11-1 and TRBJ2-5; the match to TRBD2 covers 8 bases. This CDR3 region has 16 residues. Trimming at V came to 0 bases and at J to 4 bases, leaving 7 bases not matched to a gene. The germline CDR1 and CDR2 sequences are SGHAT and FQDESV (reference sequence). CDR3 in DNA: TGTGCCAGCAGCTTAGCTGCGGGGGGCGGTGGAGAGACCCAGTACTTC. Its protein product is CASSLAAGGGGETQYF. The full variable domain, rest sourced from reference TRBV11-1 and TRBJ2-5, is EAEVAQSPRYKITEKSQAVAFWCDPISGHATLYWYRQILGQGPELLVQFQDESVVDDSQLPKDRFSAERLKGVDSTLKIQPAELGDSAMYLCASSLAAGGGGETQYFGPGTRLLVL.

The V gene is TRBV24-1, the J gene TRBJ2-5; 8 nucleotides line up with TRBD1. V lost 4 bases and J lost 1; bases outside the gene matches: 4. In germline, CDR1 is KGHDR, CDR2 SFDVKD. CDR3 length: 15 residues. CDR3 region: CATSDAGQGQETQYF. For the CDR3, the DNA is TGTGCCACCAGTGACGCAGGACAGGGCCAAGAGACCCAGTACTTC.

The chain has TRBV24-1 and TRBJ2-2; TRBD1 agrees at 7 bases. Germline V lookup: CDR1 KGHDR, CDR2 SFDVKD. V lost 10 bases and J lost 4; bases outside the gene matches: 8. The CDR3 length is 14 residues. CDR3 coding DNA: TGTGCCACGAATTGGGGACAGCCCACCGGGGAGCTGTTTTTT. This encodes CATNWGQPTGELFF.

The rearrangement uses TRBV6-5 and TRBJ2-5; D might be TRBD1 (5 bases). With 0 bases removed from V and 9 bases from J, the gap between germline ends came to 14 bases. CDR1 is MNHEY and CDR2 is SVGAGI in the germline V gene. The CDR3 is 14 amino acids. CDR3 coding DNA: TGTGCCAGCAGTTACTCTACAGGTCCCAGGGCCCAGTACTTC. It yields the protein CASSYSTGPRAQYF.

The gene calls are TRBV18 and TRBJ2-3; 11 positions match TRBD2. CDR1 and CDR2 from the germline V gene are KGHSH and LQKENI. V trimming: 6 bases; J trimming: 4 bases; junction bases outside the gene matches: 9. The CDR3 has 16 amino acids. The CDR3 DNA follows: TGTGCCAGCTCCCCCATAGCGGGGGGGCAGCCAGATACGCAGTATTTT. Its protein product is CASSPIAGGQPDTQYF.